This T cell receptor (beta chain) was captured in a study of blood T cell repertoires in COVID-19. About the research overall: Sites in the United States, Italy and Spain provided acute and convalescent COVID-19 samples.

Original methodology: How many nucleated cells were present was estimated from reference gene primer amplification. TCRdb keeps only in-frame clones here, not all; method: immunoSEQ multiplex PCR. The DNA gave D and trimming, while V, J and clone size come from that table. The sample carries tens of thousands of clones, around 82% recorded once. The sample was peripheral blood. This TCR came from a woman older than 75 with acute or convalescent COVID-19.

DNA for the CDR3: TGTGCCAGCAGCTCGTTACAGGGGGTCGAGCCCCAGCATTTT. Translating gives CASSSLQGVEPQHF. The rearrangement uses TRBV9 and TRBJ1-5, with 8 bases identical to TRBD1. CDR3 length equals 14 residues. V was pared by 4 bases and J by 8 bases, with 8 bases of the junction left unmatched. The germline gives CDR1 SGDLS, CDR2 YYNGEE.